These T cell receptor beta chains were read from a single sample in a study of shared clonotypes between healthy human individuals. The method was immunoSEQ multiplex PCR; TCRdb's version includes in-frame clones alone and lacks a portion of them. Here the sample spans a few million clones, around nine tenths being singletons. The material sequenced was naive CD4+ T cells sorted from blood. These TCRs come from a man aged 18 to 30 in good health. Each CDR3 is given without its conserved first and last residue.

cdr3_length,v_call,j_call,cdr3_aa
14,TRBV4-1,TRBJ1-4,ASSPEDRPTNEKLF
15,TRBV18,TRBJ1-2,ASSPPNGRDGSYGYT
11,TRBV5-1,TRBJ1-2,ASSAGDNYGYT
16,TRBV7-8,TRBJ2-7,ASSLGRDRGYVGDEQY
10,TRBV11-2,TRBJ2-5,ASSYSPETQY
12,TRBV30,TRBJ2-5,AWSVGGTQETQY
13,TRBV6-5,TRBJ2-7,ASSYSGTGTYEQY
16,TRBV10-3,TRBJ2-1,AISESLVGAGFGNEQF
16,TRBV2,TRBJ2-3,ASSESSGLAASTDTQY
12,TRBV4-3,TRBJ1-1,ASSPDRAWAEAF
14,TRBV5-4,TRBJ1-1,ASSLAGGGLNTEAF
12,TRBV7-6,TRBJ2-7,ASSLGDRGYEQY
13,TRBV10-1,TRBJ2-2,ASSEWAVNTGELF
15,TRBV28,TRBJ1-6,ASRLGGKSSYNSPLH
13,TRBV7-2,TRBJ2-7,ASSSRRDRGYEQY
13,TRBV5-1,TRBJ1-1,ASNPSGGGNTEAF
9,TRBV30,TRBJ2-3,ARGRSDTQY
13,TRBV6-1,TRBJ2-1,ASILRGGLGNEQF
9,TRBV5-1,TRBJ1-4,ASKPPQELF
10,TRBV14,TRBJ2-5,ASSRRFETQY
12,TRBV27,TRBJ2-7,ASSSPLQGYEQY
11,TRBV7-8,TRBJ1-2,ASSLGGEWGYT
12,TRBV6-1,TRBJ2-4,ASGQGNAKNIQY
13,TRBV6-5,TRBJ2-7,ASSYSGTGSYEQY
12,TRBV6-5,TRBJ1-1,ASRRGRGEAEAF
12,TRBV5-1,TRBJ2-7,ASRAGDIREEQY
12,TRBV7-2,TRBJ2-3,ASSLAGNTDTQY
15,TRBV7-2,TRBJ2-3,ASSSNDRTEPTDTQY
10,TRBV11-3,TRBJ2-3,ASSYGTDTQY
11,TRBV5-6,TRBJ1-2,ASSFRQGGGYT
14,TRBV4-2,TRBJ1-6,ASSQDQGRVGSPLH
14,TRBV18,TRBJ1-6,ASSPVSSGVGSPLH
11,TRBV19,TRBJ1-3,ASSPNSGNTIY
11,TRBV4-3,TRBJ2-7,ASSLATSYEQY
13,TRBV5-1,TRBJ1-3,ASSLGPGHGNTIY
15,TRBV7-9,TRBJ2-1,ASSSYPGPQRYNEQF
15,TRBV4-3,TRBJ2-2,ASSQEGGAGGAGELF
12,TRBV28,TRBJ1-3,ASSSPDSENTIY
13,TRBV19,TRBJ2-7,ASSTSKDRDYEQY
13,TRBV18,TRBJ2-2,ASSPGLASTGELF
10,TRBV5-4,TRBJ1-4,ASSWDNEKLF
13,TRBV15,TRBJ1-5,ATSRGGQEGQPQH
11,TRBV7-2,TRBJ2-7,ASSFWVGYEQY
13,TRBV6-5,TRBJ2-7,ASSYVTGAVYEQY
14,TRBV4-1,TRBJ1-4,ASSPLQGAQAEKLF
13,TRBV6-5,TRBJ2-5,ASSQQDTSRETQY
14,TRBV4-3,TRBJ2-1,ASSQVGRGPYNEQF
14,TRBV6-1,TRBJ2-6,ASSERDRLRANVLT
14,TRBV19,TRBJ2-5,ASSIRETQSLETQY
10,TRBV10-2,TRBJ2-1,ASTGSYNEQF
13,TRBV5-1,TRBJ1-1,ASSFGGGAATEAF
14,TRBV7-2,TRBJ2-2,ASSPGSGVTPGELF
11,TRBV30,TRBJ1-2,AWSSRQGEPHT
13,TRBV5-6,TRBJ2-5,ASSLVDRSQETQY
13,TRBV11-2,TRBJ1-6,ASSLAGRFNSPLH
12,TRBV7-9,TRBJ1-1,ASSLVGGGFGAF
14,TRBV30,TRBJ2-7,AWRSEQGRPSYEQY